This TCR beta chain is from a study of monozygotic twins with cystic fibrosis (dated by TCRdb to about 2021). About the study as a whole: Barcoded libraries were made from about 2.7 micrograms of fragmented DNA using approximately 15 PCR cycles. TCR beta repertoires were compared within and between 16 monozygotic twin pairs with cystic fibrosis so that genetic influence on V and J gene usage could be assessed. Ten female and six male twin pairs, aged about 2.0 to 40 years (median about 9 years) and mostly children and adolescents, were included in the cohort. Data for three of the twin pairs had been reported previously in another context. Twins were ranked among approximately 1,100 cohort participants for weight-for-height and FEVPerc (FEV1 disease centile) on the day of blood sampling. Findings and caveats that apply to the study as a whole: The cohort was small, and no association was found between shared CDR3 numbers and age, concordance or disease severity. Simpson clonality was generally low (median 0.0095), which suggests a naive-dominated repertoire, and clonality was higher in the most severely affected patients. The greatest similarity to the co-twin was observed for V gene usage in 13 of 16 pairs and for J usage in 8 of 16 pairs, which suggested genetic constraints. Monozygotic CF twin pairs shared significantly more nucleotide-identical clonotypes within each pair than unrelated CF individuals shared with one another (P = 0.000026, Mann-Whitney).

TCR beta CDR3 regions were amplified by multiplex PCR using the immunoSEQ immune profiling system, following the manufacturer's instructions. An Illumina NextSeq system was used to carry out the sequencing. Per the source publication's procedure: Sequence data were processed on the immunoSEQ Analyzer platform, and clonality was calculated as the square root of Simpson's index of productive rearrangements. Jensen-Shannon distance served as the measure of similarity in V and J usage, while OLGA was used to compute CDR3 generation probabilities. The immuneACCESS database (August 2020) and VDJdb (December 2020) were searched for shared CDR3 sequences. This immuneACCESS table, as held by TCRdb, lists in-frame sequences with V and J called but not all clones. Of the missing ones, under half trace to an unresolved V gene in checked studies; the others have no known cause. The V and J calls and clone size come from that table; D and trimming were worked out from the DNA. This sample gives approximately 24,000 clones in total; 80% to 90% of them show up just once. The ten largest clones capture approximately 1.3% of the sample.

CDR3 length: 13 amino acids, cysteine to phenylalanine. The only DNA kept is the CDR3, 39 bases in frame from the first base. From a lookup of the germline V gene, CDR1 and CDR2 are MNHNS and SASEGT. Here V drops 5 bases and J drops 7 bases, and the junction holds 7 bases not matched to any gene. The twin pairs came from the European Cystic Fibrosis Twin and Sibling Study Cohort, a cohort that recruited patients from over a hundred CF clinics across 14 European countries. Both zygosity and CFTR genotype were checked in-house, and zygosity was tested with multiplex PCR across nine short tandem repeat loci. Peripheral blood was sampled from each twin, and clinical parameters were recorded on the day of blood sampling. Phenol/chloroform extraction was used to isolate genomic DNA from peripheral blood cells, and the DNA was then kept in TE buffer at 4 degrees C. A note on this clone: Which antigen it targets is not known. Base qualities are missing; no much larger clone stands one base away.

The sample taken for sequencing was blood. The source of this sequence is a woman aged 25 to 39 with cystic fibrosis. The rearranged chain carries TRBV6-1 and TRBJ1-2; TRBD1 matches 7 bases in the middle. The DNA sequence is TGTGCCAGCAGTTTAAAACAGGGGACTGGCTACACCTTC. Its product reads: CASSLKQGTGYTF.